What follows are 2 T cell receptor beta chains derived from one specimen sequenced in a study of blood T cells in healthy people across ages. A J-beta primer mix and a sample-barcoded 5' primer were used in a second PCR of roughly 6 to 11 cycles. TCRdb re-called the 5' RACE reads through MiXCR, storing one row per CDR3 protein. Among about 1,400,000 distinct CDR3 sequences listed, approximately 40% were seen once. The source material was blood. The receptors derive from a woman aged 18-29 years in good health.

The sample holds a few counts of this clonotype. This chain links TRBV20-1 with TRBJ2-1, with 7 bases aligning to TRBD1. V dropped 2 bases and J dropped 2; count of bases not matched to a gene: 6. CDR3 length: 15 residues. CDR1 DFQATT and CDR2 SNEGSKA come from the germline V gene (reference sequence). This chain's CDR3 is CSARTGTVAYNEQFF. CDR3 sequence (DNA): TGCAGTGCTAGAACCGGGACAGTCGCCTACAATGAGCAGTTCTTC.

In DNA form, the CDR3 reads TGTGCCAGCAGCTTAGAGGTGTCCCCGGCCCACGAGCAGTACTTC. Protein product: CASSLEVSPAHEQYF. The rearrangement links TRBV7-9 to TRBJ2-7, with D unresolved. Between the trimmed V and J ends, which lost 1 base and 5 bases, there was a span of 15 bases. This CDR3 contains 15 residues. In germline, CDR1 is SEHNR, CDR2 FQNEAQ (reference sequence).